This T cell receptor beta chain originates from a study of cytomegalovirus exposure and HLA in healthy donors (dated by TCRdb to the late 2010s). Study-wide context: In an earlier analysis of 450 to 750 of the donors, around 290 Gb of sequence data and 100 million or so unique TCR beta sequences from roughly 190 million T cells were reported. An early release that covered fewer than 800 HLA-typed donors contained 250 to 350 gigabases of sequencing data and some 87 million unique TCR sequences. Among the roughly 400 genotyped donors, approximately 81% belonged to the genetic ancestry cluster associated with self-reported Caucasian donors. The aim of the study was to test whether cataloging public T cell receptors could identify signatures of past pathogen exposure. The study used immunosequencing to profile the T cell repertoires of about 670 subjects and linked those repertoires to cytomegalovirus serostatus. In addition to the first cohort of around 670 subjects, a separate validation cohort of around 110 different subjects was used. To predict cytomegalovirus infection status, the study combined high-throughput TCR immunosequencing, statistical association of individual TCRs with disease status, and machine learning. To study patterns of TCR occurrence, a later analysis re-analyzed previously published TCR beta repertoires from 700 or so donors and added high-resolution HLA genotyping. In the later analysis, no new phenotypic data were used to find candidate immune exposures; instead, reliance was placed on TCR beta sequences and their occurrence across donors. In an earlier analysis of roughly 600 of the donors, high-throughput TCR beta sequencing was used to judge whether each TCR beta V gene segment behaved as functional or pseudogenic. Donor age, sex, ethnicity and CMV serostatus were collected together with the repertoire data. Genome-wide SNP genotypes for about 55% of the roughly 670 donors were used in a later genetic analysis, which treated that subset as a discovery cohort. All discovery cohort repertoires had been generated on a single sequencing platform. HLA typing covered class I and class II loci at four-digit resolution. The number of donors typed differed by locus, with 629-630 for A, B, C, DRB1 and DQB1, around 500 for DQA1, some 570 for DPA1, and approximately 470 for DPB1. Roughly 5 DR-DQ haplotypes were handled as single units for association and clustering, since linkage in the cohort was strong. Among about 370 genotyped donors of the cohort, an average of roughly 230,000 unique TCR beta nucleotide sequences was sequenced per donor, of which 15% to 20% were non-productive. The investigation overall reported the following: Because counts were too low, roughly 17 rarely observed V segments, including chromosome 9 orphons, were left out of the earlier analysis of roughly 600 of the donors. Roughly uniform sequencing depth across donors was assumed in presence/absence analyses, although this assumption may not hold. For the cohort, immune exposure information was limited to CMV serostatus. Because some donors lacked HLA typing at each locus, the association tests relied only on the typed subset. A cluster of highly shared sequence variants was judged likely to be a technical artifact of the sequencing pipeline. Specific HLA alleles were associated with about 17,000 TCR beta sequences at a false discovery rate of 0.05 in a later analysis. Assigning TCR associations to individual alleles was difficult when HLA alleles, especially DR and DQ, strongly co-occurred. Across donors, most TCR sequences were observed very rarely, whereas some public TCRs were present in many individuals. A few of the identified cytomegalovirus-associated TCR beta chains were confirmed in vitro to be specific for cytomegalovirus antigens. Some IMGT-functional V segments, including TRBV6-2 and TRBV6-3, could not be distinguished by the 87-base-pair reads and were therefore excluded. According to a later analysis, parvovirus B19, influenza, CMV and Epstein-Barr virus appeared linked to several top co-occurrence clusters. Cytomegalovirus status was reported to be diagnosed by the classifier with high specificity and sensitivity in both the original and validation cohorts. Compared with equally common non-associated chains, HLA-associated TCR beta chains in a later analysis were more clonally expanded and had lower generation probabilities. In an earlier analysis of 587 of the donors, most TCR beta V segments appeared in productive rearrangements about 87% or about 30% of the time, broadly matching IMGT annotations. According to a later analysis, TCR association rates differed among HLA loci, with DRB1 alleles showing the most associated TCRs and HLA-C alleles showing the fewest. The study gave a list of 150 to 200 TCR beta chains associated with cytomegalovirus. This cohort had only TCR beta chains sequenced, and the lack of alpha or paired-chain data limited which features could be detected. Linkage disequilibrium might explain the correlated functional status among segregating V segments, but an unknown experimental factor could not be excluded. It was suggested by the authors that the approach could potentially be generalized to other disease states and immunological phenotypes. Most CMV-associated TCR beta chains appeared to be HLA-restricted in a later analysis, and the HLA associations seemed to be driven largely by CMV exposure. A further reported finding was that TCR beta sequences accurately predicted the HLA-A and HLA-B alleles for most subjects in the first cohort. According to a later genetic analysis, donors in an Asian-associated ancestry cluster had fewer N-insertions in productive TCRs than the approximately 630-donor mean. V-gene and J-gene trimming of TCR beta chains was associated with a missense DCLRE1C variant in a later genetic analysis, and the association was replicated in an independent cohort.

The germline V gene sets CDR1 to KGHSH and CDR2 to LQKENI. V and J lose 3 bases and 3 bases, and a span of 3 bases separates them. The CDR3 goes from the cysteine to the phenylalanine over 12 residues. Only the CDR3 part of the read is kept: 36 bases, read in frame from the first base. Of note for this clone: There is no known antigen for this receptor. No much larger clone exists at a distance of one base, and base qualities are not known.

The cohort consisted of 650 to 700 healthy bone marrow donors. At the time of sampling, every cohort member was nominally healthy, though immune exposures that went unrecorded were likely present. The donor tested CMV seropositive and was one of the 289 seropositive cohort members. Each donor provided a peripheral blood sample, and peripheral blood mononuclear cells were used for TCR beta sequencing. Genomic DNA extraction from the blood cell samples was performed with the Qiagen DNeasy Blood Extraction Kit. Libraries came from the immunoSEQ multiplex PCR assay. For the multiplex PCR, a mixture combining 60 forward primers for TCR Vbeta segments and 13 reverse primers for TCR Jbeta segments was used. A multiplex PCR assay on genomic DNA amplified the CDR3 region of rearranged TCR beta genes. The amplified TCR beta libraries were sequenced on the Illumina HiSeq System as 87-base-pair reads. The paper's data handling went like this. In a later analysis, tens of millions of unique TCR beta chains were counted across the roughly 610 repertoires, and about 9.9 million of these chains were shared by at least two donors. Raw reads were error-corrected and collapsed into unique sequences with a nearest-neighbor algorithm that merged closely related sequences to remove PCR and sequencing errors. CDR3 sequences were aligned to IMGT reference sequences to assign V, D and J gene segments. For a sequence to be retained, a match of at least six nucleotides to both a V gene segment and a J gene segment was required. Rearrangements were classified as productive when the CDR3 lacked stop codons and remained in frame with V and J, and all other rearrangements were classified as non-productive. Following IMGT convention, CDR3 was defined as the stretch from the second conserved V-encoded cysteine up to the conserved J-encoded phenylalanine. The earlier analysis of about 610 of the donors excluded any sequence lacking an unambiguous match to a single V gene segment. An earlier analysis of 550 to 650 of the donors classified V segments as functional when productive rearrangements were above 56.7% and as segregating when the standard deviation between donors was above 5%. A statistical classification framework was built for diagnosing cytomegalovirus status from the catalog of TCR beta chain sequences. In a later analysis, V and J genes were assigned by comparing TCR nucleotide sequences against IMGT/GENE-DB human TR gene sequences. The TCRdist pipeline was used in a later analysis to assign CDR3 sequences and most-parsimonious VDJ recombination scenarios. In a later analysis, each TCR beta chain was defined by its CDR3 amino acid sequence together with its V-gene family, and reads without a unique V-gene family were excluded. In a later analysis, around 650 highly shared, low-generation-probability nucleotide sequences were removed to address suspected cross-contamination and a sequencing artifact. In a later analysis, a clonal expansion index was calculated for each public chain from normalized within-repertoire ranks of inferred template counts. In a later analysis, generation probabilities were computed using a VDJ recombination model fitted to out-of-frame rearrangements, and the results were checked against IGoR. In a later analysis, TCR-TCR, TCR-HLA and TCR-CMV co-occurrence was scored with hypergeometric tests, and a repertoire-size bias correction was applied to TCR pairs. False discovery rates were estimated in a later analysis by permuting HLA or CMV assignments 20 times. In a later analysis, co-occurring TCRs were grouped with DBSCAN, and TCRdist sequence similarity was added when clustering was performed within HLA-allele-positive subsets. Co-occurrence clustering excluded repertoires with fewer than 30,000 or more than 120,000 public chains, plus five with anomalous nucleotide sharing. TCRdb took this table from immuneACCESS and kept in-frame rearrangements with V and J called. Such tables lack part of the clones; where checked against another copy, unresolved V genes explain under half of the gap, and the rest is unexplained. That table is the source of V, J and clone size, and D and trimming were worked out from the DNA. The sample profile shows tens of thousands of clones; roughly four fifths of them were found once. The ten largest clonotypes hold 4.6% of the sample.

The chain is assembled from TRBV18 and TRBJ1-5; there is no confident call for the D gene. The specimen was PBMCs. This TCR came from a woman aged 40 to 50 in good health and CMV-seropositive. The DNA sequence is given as TGTGCCAGCTCACCTTACAATCAGCCCCAGCATTTT. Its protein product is CASSPYNQPQHF.